Given below is one T cell receptor beta chain in context. This clone came up a few times. There is no known antigen for this receptor. Base qualities are missing; no much larger clone stands one base away. In total, over 600 healthy bone marrow donors made up the cohort. All cohort members were sampled while nominally healthy, although unrecorded immune exposures were likely present. The donor was CMV seropositive and was included in the group of approximately 310 seropositive cohort members. A peripheral blood sample was collected from each donor, and TCR beta sequencing was performed on peripheral blood mononuclear cells. The Qiagen DNeasy Blood Extraction Kit was used to extract genomic DNA from the blood cell samples. Receptor amplification or capture employed the immunoSEQ multiplex PCR assay. For the multiplex PCR, a mixture combining 60 forward primers for TCR Vbeta segments and 13 reverse primers for TCR Jbeta segments was used. The CDR3 region of rearranged TCR beta genes was amplified from genomic DNA by a multiplex PCR assay. On the Illumina HiSeq System, the amplified TCR beta libraries were sequenced as 87-base-pair reads. Per the authors' processing: In a later analysis, about 80 million unique TCR beta chains were counted across the roughly 610 repertoires, and approximately 11 million of these chains were shared by at least two donors. A nearest-neighbor algorithm error-corrected the raw reads and collapsed the reads into unique sequences, merging closely related sequences to remove PCR and sequencing errors. To assign V, D and J gene segments, CDR3 sequences were aligned to IMGT reference sequences. Each retained sequence needed at least a six-nucleotide match to both a V gene segment and a J gene segment. A rearrangement was called productive if the CDR3 had no stop codons and remained in frame with V and J, and every other rearrangement was called non-productive. CDR3 was defined according to IMGT convention as the region running from the second conserved V-encoded cysteine to the conserved J-encoded phenylalanine. In an earlier analysis of just under 600 of the donors, sequences lacking an unambiguous match to a single V gene segment were excluded. In an earlier analysis of 500 to 750 of the donors, V segments were called functional above 56.7% productive rearrangements and were called segregating when the between-donor standard deviation exceeded 5%. A statistical classification framework was built to diagnose cytomegalovirus status from the catalog of TCR beta chain sequences. V and J gene assignment, in a later analysis, came from comparing TCR nucleotide sequences with IMGT/GENE-DB human TR gene sequences. Using the TCRdist pipeline, a later analysis assigned CDR3 sequences along with most-parsimonious VDJ recombination scenarios. A later analysis defined each TCR beta chain by its CDR3 amino acid sequence plus V-gene family, and excluded reads lacking a unique V-gene family. In a later analysis, fewer than 600 highly shared, low-generation-probability nucleotide sequences were removed to address suspected cross-contamination and a sequencing artifact. For each public chain, a later analysis derived a clonal expansion index from normalized ranks of inferred template counts within each repertoire. In a later analysis, generation probabilities were computed with a VDJ recombination model fitted to out-of-frame rearrangements, and the resulting probabilities were checked against IGoR. In a later analysis, hypergeometric tests were used to score TCR-TCR, TCR-HLA and TCR-CMV co-occurrence, with a repertoire-size bias correction applied to TCR pairs. In a later analysis, false discovery rates were estimated by permuting HLA or CMV assignments 20 times. A later analysis grouped co-occurring TCRs with DBSCAN, adding TCRdist sequence similarity when clustering within HLA-allele-positive subsets. Co-occurrence clustering excluded repertoires with fewer than 30,000 or more than 120,000 public chains, plus five with anomalous nucleotide sharing. Drawn from immuneACCESS, this table holds only the in-frame rearrangements with V and J called that TCRdb kept. Clones are partly lost; checked studies trace under half to an unresolved V gene and leave the rest unexplained. The DNA gave D and trimming, while V, J and clone size come from that table. The sample has more than 85,000 clones on record, roughly an eighth of them singletons. The ten biggest clones cover about a sixth of the sample.

The sample is drawn from a study of cytomegalovirus exposure and HLA in healthy donors (dated by TCRdb to 2017 to 2019). Study-level background: According to an earlier analysis of a few hundred of the donors, about 179 million T cells yielded over 90 million unique TCR beta sequences and around 300 Gb of sequence data. An early release that covered around 590 HLA-typed donors contained about 300 gigabases of sequencing data and 70 million to 100 million unique TCR sequences. Of the roughly 410 genotyped donors, less than 85% were placed in the genetic ancestry cluster associated with self-reported Caucasian donors. The study aimed to test whether cataloging public T cell receptors could reveal signatures of past pathogen exposure. The study used immunosequencing to profile the T cell repertoires of 670 or so subjects and linked those repertoires to cytomegalovirus serostatus. A separate validation cohort of 100 to 150 different subjects was used in addition to the approximately 700-subject first cohort. High-throughput TCR immunosequencing, statistical association of individual TCRs with disease status, and machine learning were combined to predict cytomegalovirus infection status. A later analysis re-examined previously published TCR beta repertoires from roughly 650 donors and added high-resolution HLA genotyping to investigate patterns of TCR occurrence. Rather than drawing on any new phenotypic data, the later analysis identified candidate immune exposures from TCR beta sequences and the way those sequences occurred across donors. To decide whether each TCR beta V gene segment behaved as functional or pseudogenic, an earlier analysis of several hundred of the donors relied on high-throughput TCR beta sequencing. Donor age, sex, ethnicity and CMV serostatus were compiled alongside the repertoire data. A later genetic analysis used genome-wide SNP genotypes for about 65% of the 666 donors, treating that subset as a discovery cohort. Every repertoire in the discovery cohort had been generated on one and the same sequencing platform. HLA typing included class I and class II loci at four-digit resolution. The number of typed donors differed by locus: roughly 629-630 for A, B, C, DRB1 and DQB1; some 500 for DQA1; over 600 for DPA1; and 400 to 480 for DPB1. A handful of DR-DQ haplotypes were handled as single units for association and clustering because linkage in the cohort was strong. Among some 400 genotyped donors of the cohort, an average of about 240,000 unique TCR beta nucleotide sequences were sequenced per donor, around 20% of them non-productive.

Reading from cysteine to phenylalanine, the CDR3 counts 14 amino acids. Left in the record is the CDR3 DNA by itself, 42 bases read in frame from the first base. V is shortened by 1 base, J by 1 base, and the region joining them spans 11 bases. Looking up the germline V gene (reference sequence) yields CDR1 GTSNPN and CDR2 SVGIG. General findings and caveats noted by the study authors: In this cohort, only TCR beta chains were sequenced, and detectable features were limited by the absence of alpha or paired-chain data. A group of highly shared sequence variants was considered likely to be a technical artifact of the sequencing pipeline. Presence/absence analyses assumed roughly uniform sequencing depth across donors, an assumption that may not hold. A few of the identified cytomegalovirus-associated TCR beta chains were confirmed in vitro to be specific for cytomegalovirus antigens. A further reported finding was that TCR beta sequences accurately predicted the HLA-A and HLA-B alleles for most subjects in the first cohort. Immune exposure information for the cohort was limited to CMV serostatus. Because counts were too low, around 18 rarely observed V segments, including chromosome 9 orphons, were left out of the earlier analysis of 500 to 650 of the donors. The classifier was reported to diagnose cytomegalovirus status with high specificity and sensitivity in both the original and validation cohorts. Specific HLA alleles were associated with around 18,000 TCR beta sequences at a false discovery rate of 0.05 in a later analysis. When HLA alleles, especially DR and DQ, strongly co-occurred, TCR associations were difficult to assign to individual alleles. Compared with the approximately 670-donor mean, donors in an Asian-associated ancestry cluster had fewer N-insertions in productive TCRs, according to a later genetic analysis. Because the 87-base-pair reads could not distinguish some IMGT-functional V segments, including TRBV6-2 and TRBV6-3, those segments were excluded. An earlier analysis of approximately 530 of the donors showed that most TCR beta V segments appeared in productive rearrangements either about 87% or about 30% of the time, which broadly matched IMGT annotations. The authors suggested that the approach could potentially be generalized to other disease states and immunological phenotypes. According to a later analysis, most CMV-associated TCR beta chains appeared to be HLA-restricted, and the HLA associations seemed to be driven largely by CMV exposure. A later analysis found that TCR association rates varied across HLA loci, with DRB1 alleles showing the most associated TCRs and HLA-C alleles the fewest. An association between a missense DCLRE1C variant and V-gene and J-gene trimming of TCR beta chains was found in a later genetic analysis and replicated in an independent cohort. Because some donors lacked HLA typing at each locus, the association tests relied only on the typed subset. Correlated functional status among segregating V segments might be attributable to linkage disequilibrium, but an unknown experimental factor could not be ruled out. A later analysis found that HLA-associated TCR beta chains were more clonally expanded and had lower generation probabilities than equally common non-associated chains. While some public TCRs were present in many individuals, most TCR sequences turned up only very rarely across donors. In the study, roughly 160 TCR beta chains were listed as associated with cytomegalovirus. A later analysis reported that several top co-occurrence clusters appeared linked to parvovirus B19, influenza, CMV and Epstein-Barr virus.

The sequenced sample consisted of PBMCs. The TCR comes from a man between 35 and 55 years old in good health and CMV-seropositive. The sequence joins TRBV30 to TRBJ2-7, with no confident D gene call. The CDR3 reads as follows: CAWSDLPRSYEQYF. Read as DNA, the sequence is TGTGCCTGGAGTGACCTCCCGAGGTCCTACGAGCAGTACTTC. Supplemented by the reference TRBV30 and TRBJ2-7 proteins around the CDR3, the complete variable domain is SQTIHQWPATLVQPVGSPLSLECTVEGTSNPNLYWYRQAAGRGLQLLFYSVGIGQISSEVPQNLSASRPQDRQFILSSKKLLLSDSGFYLCAWSDLPRSYEQYFGPGTRLTVT.